These T cell receptor beta chains were read from a single sample in a study of T cells expressing NK-cell markers. For each CDR3 protein, TCRdb gives one entry from its re-call of the 5' RACE reads, without DNA. This sample contains about 160,000 distinct CDR3 sequences. Material for sequencing was blood T cells: a sorted CD56 or NKG2C T cell subset, CD4+ or CD8+ T cells, or bulk PBMC T cells (not recorded which). The receptor source for this set is a woman between 18 and 69 years old in good health. Both conserved end residues are part of each CDR3. Fields, in order: J gene, V gene, CDR3 protein.

j_call: TRBJ1-4
v_call: TRBV5-1
cdr3_aa: CASSFSQGGEKLFF

j_call: TRBJ1-1
v_call: TRBV15
cdr3_aa: CATSRETEAFF

j_call: TRBJ2-5
v_call: TRBV12-3/TRBV12-4
cdr3_aa: CASSNGQGKTQYF

j_call: TRBJ2-1
v_call: TRBV3-1
cdr3_aa: CASSQISGRAAGNNEQFF

j_call: TRBJ2-1
v_call: TRBV7-9
cdr3_aa: CASSFPVQAGVRSSYNEQFF

j_call: TRBJ2-3
v_call: TRBV5-4
cdr3_aa: CASSLPGQGADTQYF

j_call: TRBJ2-7
v_call: TRBV19
cdr3_aa: CASRRGLAGASYEQYF

j_call: TRBJ2-3
v_call: TRBV11-2
cdr3_aa: CASSLGGARRSDTQYF

j_call: TRBJ2-5
v_call: TRBV20-1
cdr3_aa: CSAYRIAGGPRETQYF

j_call: TRBJ1-2
v_call: TRBV4-1
cdr3_aa: CASSQRYPANYGYTF

j_call: TRBJ1-1
v_call: TRBV5-1
cdr3_aa: CASSHGQNTEAFF

j_call: TRBJ2-7
v_call: TRBV5-1
cdr3_aa: CASSLSPNRGHSYEQYF

j_call: TRBJ2-7
v_call: TRBV20-1
cdr3_aa: CSASWRPDRGLYEQYF

j_call: TRBJ1-3
v_call: TRBV12-3/TRBV12-4
cdr3_aa: CASSPPAGTGNTIYF

j_call: TRBJ2-7
v_call: TRBV5-1
cdr3_aa: CASSLGTGTVDEQYF

j_call: TRBJ1-2
v_call: TRBV4-1
cdr3_aa: CASSQAHTGTYGYTF

j_call: TRBJ2-1
v_call: TRBV9
cdr3_aa: CASSVGVGNEQFF

j_call: TRBJ2-5
v_call: TRBV6-5
cdr3_aa: CASSYRRGGAETQYF

j_call: TRBJ2-2
v_call: TRBV7-3
cdr3_aa: CASSPYRGSNTGELFF

j_call: TRBJ2-7
v_call: TRBV6-1
cdr3_aa: CASSEDSLQSEQYF

j_call: TRBJ2-1
v_call: TRBV20-1
cdr3_aa: CSATGLALYEQFF

j_call: TRBJ2-7
v_call: TRBV20-1
cdr3_aa: CSAGASSYEQYF

j_call: TRBJ1-5
v_call: TRBV20-1
cdr3_aa: CSASGTANQPQHF

j_call: TRBJ2-7
v_call: TRBV5-5
cdr3_aa: CASSYSGSWAYEQYF

j_call: TRBJ2-3
v_call: TRBV5-1
cdr3_aa: CATSGDSTDTQYF

j_call: TRBJ2-7
v_call: TRBV3-1
cdr3_aa: CASSPREIAYEQYF

j_call: TRBJ1-3
v_call: TRBV5-1
cdr3_aa: CASSGNRGRGNTIYF

j_call: TRBJ1-2
v_call: TRBV3-1
cdr3_aa: CASSQDRGSGGYTF

j_call: TRBJ2-5
v_call: TRBV5-1
cdr3_aa: CASSLLAEKETQYF

j_call: TRBJ2-7
v_call: TRBV6-1
cdr3_aa: CALGAGGFYEQYF

j_call: TRBJ1-1
v_call: TRBV25-1
cdr3_aa: CASIPSTGSYTEAFF

j_call: TRBJ2-7
v_call: TRBV18
cdr3_aa: CASSPSPSGNSYEQYF

j_call: TRBJ2-7
v_call: TRBV20-1
cdr3_aa: CSASVPRRYEQYF

j_call: TRBJ2-6
v_call: TRBV24-1
cdr3_aa: CATRDSGANVLTF

j_call: TRBJ2-2
v_call: TRBV12-3/TRBV12-4
cdr3_aa: CASSFGGVNTGELFF

j_call: TRBJ2-7
v_call: TRBV11-1
cdr3_aa: CASSLTGLAGKSIYEQYF

j_call: TRBJ2-7
v_call: TRBV3-1
cdr3_aa: CASSPRLGTSGRYEQYF

j_call: TRBJ1-2
v_call: TRBV9
cdr3_aa: CASSVDLGLDGYTF

j_call: TRBJ2-1
v_call: TRBV28
cdr3_aa: CASSPWDRGVNEQFF

j_call: TRBJ2-5
v_call: TRBV5-1
cdr3_aa: CASSIGTSGRRETQYF

j_call: TRBJ1-6
v_call: TRBV4-2
cdr3_aa: CASSQETSPHSPLHF